This T cell receptor (beta chain) was sequenced during a study of T cell responses to AZD1222 COVID-19 vaccine. Overall study findings and caveats: Among AZD1222 vaccinees, only six or seven were seropositive at baseline. Females outnumbered males among donors, who were mostly white British; clonal diversity was possibly underestimated.

A few counts support this clone. What it recognizes is unknown. Clones were sequenced by immunoSEQ multiplex PCR, and TCRdb holds only the in-frame ones, with some missing. Of approximately 74,000 clones in the sample, 75% to 90% were seen once. The TCR originated in an adult who received the AZD1222 COVID-19 vaccine. The sequencing used peripheral blood, collected 28 days after the second AZD1222 dose.

CDR3 DNA: TGTGCCACCAGCCCTTATCACGAAGTGAACGAGCAGTACTTC. Amino acid sequence: CATSPYHEVNEQYF. The V gene is TRBV19, the J gene TRBJ2-7; D gene unclear. Between the trimmed V and J ends, which lost 10 bases and 5 bases, there was a span of 21 bases. In germline, CDR1 is LNHDA, CDR2 SQIVND (reference sequence). The CDR3 consists of 14 residues.